The 32 T cell receptor beta chains given below trace back to one sample, sequenced in a study of cytomegalovirus exposure and HLA in healthy donors. Primers for the PCR totalled 60 Vbeta and 13 Jbeta. Measured with immunoSEQ multiplex PCR; TCRdb has only the in-frame clones, and not every one. The sample lists about 130,000 clones; more than 70% were seen once. The sample taken for sequencing was PBMCs. Receptor source: a man under 40 in good health and CMV-seronegative.

This sequence joins TRBV19 and TRBJ2-1; D gene ambiguous. The germline V gene has CDR1 LNHDA and CDR2 SQIVND (reference sequence). Between the trimmed V and J ends, which lost 3 bases and 5 bases, there was a span of 8 bases. CDR3 length: 13 amino acids. The CDR3 sequence: CASSISGNNEQFF. The CDR3 DNA is TGTGCCAGTAGTATTTCAGGAAACAATGAGCAGTTCTTC. The variable domain in full, completed from reference TRBV19 and TRBJ2-1, reads DGGITQSPKYLFRKEGQNVTLSCEQNLNHDAMYWYRQDPGQGLRLIYYSQIVNDFQKGDIAEGYSVSREKKESFPLTVTSAQKNPTAFYLCASSISGNNEQFFGPGTRLTVL.

The V gene is TRBV2, the J gene TRBJ2-7; 8 bases line up with TRBD2. V dropped 5 bases and J dropped 3; count of bases not matched to a gene: 6. Germline CDR1 SNHLY, CDR2 FYNNEI. The CDR3 has 14 amino acids. The CDR3: CASSPSGGGYEQYF. CDR3 nucleotides: TGTGCCAGCAGTCCGTCGGGGGGGGGCTACGAGCAGTACTTC. The entire variable domain, with the rest obtained from reference TRBV2 and TRBJ2-7, is as follows: EPEVTQTPSHQVTQMGQEVILRCVPISNHLYFYWYRQILGQKVEFLVSFYNNEISEKSEIFDDQFSVERPDGSNFTLKIRSTKLEDSAMYFCASSPSGGGYEQYFGPGTRLTVT.

The genes are TRBV6-5 and TRBJ2-2; no reliable D call. Germline V CDR1 and CDR2: MNHEY, SVGAGI. The CDR3 is made up of 13 amino acids. V gave up 4 bases and J gave up 2 bases, with 5 bases separating them. The CDR3 sequence is CASSSINTGELFF. The CDR3 DNA reads as TGTGCCAGCAGTTCCATTAACACCGGGGAGCTGTTTTTT.

The chain carries TRBV27 and TRBJ2-1, with 12 bases identical to TRBD2. J gave up 9 bases and V 3 bases, and 6 bases lay outside the gene matches. This CDR3 region has 15 residues. CDR1 and CDR2 from the germline V gene are MNHEY and SMNVEV (reference sequence). This CDR3 reads CASSFSTSGSGEQFF. The CDR3 coding sequence is TGTGCCAGCAGTTTTTCGACTAGCGGGAGTGGTGAGCAGTTCTTC.

V gene TRBV27 combines with J gene TRBJ1-2, with TRBD1 matching over 9 bases. Germline V gene lookup returns CDR1 MNHEY and CDR2 SMNVEV (reference sequence). V was clipped by 5 bases and J by 9 bases; unmatched bases: 4. The CDR3 is made up of 12 amino acids. The CDR3 coding sequence is TGTGCCAGCAGTCGGACAGGGGAGAGCTACACCTTC. This sequence encodes CASSRTGESYTF.

The rearrangement uses TRBV10-3 and TRBJ1-2; D not resolved. CDR3 length: 14 residues. With 0 bases removed from V and 1 base from J, the gap between germline ends came to 6 bases. Germline lookup yields CDR1 ENHRY and CDR2 SYGVKD. The CDR3, as DNA: TGTGCCATCAGTGAGTCGGCGGATAACTATGGCTACACCTTC. Its translation is CAISESADNYGYTF.

This clone was seen more than once but under ten times. V is TRBV5-4 and J is TRBJ1-1; D unclear. Germline V gene sequence: CDR1 SGHNT, CDR2 YYREEE (reference sequence). Trimming stripped 3 bases from V and 1 base from J, with 4 bases between. CDR3 length equals 12 residues. The CDR3 here is CASSSRNTEAFF. The CDR3 DNA is TGTGCCAGCAGCTCCAGGAACACTGAAGCTTTCTTT.

V and J are TRBV6-6 and TRBJ1-4; a possible D gene is TRBD1 (6 bases). Germline CDR1 is MNHNY and CDR2 is SVGAGI (reference sequence). This CDR3 is 16 amino acids long. Between the trimmed V and J ends, which lost 0 bases and 7 bases, there was a span of 15 bases. CDR3: CASSYSNQGLGEKLFF. Here the CDR3 DNA reads TGTGCCAGCAGTTACTCGAACCAGGGGTTAGGTGAAAAACTGTTTTTT.

In DNA form, the CDR3 reads TGTGCCAGCTCACCTCTCCTAGCGGGAGTGCAAGAGACAACCTACGAGCAGTACTTC. Its protein is CASSPLLAGVQETTYEQYF. The rearrangement joins TRBV18 to TRBJ2-7; TRBD2 aligns across 10 bases. This CDR3 is 19 amino acids long. Trimming at V came to 3 bases and at J to 2 bases, leaving 16 bases not matched to a gene. Germline lookup yields CDR1 KGHSH and CDR2 LQKENI.

This clone was seen just once. J is TRBJ2-1 and V is TRBV19; 10 bases map to TRBD2. Trimming removed 2 bases from V and 5 bases from J; junction bases left unmatched: 15. Germline assignment: CDR1 LNHDA and CDR2 SQIVND (reference sequence). The CDR3 is 19 residues long. The CDR3 sequence is CASSISSSGRGFFNNEQFF. The CDR3 DNA is TGTGCCAGTAGTATAAGTTCTAGCGGGAGAGGTTTTTTCAACAATGAGCAGTTCTTC.

This chain uses TRBV9 with TRBJ1-1; D not certain. The CDR3 has 13 residues. Germline lookup yields CDR1 SGDLS and CDR2 YYNGEE. Trimming pared 0 bases from V and 1 base from J, leaving 4 bases between. The CDR3 loop is CASSVAGNTEAFF. The CDR3 DNA sequence: TGTGCCAGCAGCGTAGCGGGGAACACTGAAGCTTTCTTT.

This clone was counted a single time. V usage is TRBV18 and J usage is TRBJ1-4; 11 positions agree with TRBD1. CDR1 is KGHSH, CDR2 LQKENI, per germline. The ends lost 4 bases at V and 0 bases at J; junction bases unmatched: 4. There are 17 residues in the CDR3. The CDR3 DNA is TGTGCCAGCTCACGGGACAGGGGGACCGCAACTAATGAAAAACTGTTTTTT. It specifies CASSRDRGTATNEKLFF.

The chain uses TRBV6-5 and TRBJ1-1; D perhaps matches TRBD1 (5 bases). CDR3 length equals 13 residues. Germline V gives CDR1 MNHEY, CDR2 SVGAGI. V lost 6 bases to trimming and J lost 1 base, with 9 bases between them. In DNA form, the CDR3 reads TGTGCCAGCAGACCCGACAGGAACACTGAAGCTTTCTTT. Amino acids: CASRPDRNTEAFF.

V gene TRBV6-6 combines with J gene TRBJ1-5; 9 bases match TRBD1. The V and J ends lost 8 bases and 4 bases, in that order; junction bases with no gene match: 6. This CDR3 region has 14 residues. Germline V gives CDR1 MNHNY, CDR2 SVGAGI (reference sequence). The CDR3 spells CASAQGAGNQPQHF. CDR3 coding DNA: TGTGCCAGCGCACAGGGGGCGGGAAATCAGCCCCAGCATTTT.

In this sample, this clone turned up a few times. This chain links TRBV15 with TRBJ1-1; no reliable D call. The CDR3 spans 14 residues. The V end was cut by 1 base, the J end by 5 bases, with 11 bases between. Germline V gene sequence: CDR1 LNHNV, CDR2 YYDKDF (reference sequence). The CDR3: CATSRAGEGTEAFF. Written as DNA, the CDR3 is TGTGCCACCAGCAGAGCCGGGGAAGGAACTGAAGCTTTCTTT.

The chain links TRBV28 to TRBJ1-3; D possibly corresponds to TRBD1 (6 bases). Trimming cost V 2 bases and J 5 bases, with 13 bases left between them. This CDR3 spans 15 amino acids. Per the germline V gene, CDR1 is MDHEN and CDR2 is SYDVKM. This chain's CDR3 is CASSLGAGDRNTIYF. The CDR3 coding sequence is TGTGCCAGCAGTTTAGGGGCAGGGGACAGAAACACCATATATTTT. The full variable domain, its missing parts supplied by reference TRBV28 and TRBJ1-3, is DVKVTQSSRYLVKRTGEKVFLECVQDMDHENMFWYRQDPGLGLRLIYFSYDVKMKEKGDIPEGYSVSREKKERFSLILESASTNQTSMYLCASSLGAGDRNTIYFGEGSWLTVV.

Here the CDR3 DNA reads TGTGCCAGCAGTTACGACTTTTCCCAGCAGCCAGATACGCAGTATTTT. Its protein is CASSYDFSQQPDTQYF. This chain joins TRBV6-6 and TRBJ2-3; no definite D call. V lost 2 bases and J lost 4, with 16 bases in between. Germline V gene sequence: CDR1 MNHNY, CDR2 SVGAGI (reference sequence). The CDR3 covers 16 residues.

This chain links TRBV29-1 with TRBJ1-1, with D maybe TRBD1 (5 bases). Trimming cost V 1 base and J 0 bases, with 15 bases left between them. Germline-derived CDR1 and CDR2 are SQVTM and ANQGSEA. The CDR3 length is 16 residues. CDR3 nucleotides: TGCAGCGTTGAAGTATCCCCGGGACTGTTGAACACTGAAGCTTTCTTT. This sequence encodes CSVEVSPGLLNTEAFF.

V is TRBV7-9 and J is TRBJ2-5, with TRBD2 as a possible D gene (5 bases). The V gene lost 3 bases and the J gene lost 5 bases, with 16 bases spanning the gap. Germline V lookup: CDR1 SEHNR, CDR2 FQNEAQ (reference sequence). The CDR3 runs 15 residues. The CDR3 region is CASSFIGSAGETQYF. Here the CDR3 DNA reads TGTGCCAGCAGCTTCATAGGGAGCGCCGGGGAGACCCAGTACTTC.

The genes are TRBV11-2 and TRBJ1-1, with D unclear. The CDR3 runs to 11 residues. From germline, CDR1 is SGHAT and CDR2 FQNNGV. Trimming shortened V by 5 bases and J by 11 bases, and 12 bases separated the two germline ends. CDR3 sequence: CASSPAQRAFF. The CDR3 DNA is TGTGCCAGCAGCCCCGCCCAGAGGGCTTTCTTT.

The chain has TRBV5-1 and TRBJ2-1, with D unresolved. Looked up from germline, CDR1 is SGHRS and CDR2 is YFSETQ. The CDR3 has 17 amino acids. V was shortened by 4 bases and J by 3 bases, with 20 bases between the two germline ends. In nucleotides, the CDR3 is TGCGCCAGCAGCGTTGGGCTTCCACCCGGCTACTACAATGAGCAGTTCTTC. As protein: CASSVGLPPGYYNEQFF.

This clone was seen a handful of times. V is TRBV10-1 and J is TRBJ2-1; TRBD2 aligns across 7 bases. V lost 0 bases and J lost 7; bases outside the gene matches: 6. The CDR3 contains 15 residues. Germline CDR1 reads WNHNN; CDR2 reads SYGVQD (reference sequence). The CDR3 spells CASSESLAGVNEQFF. In DNA, the CDR3 is TGCGCCAGCAGTGAGTCTCTGGCGGGAGTGAATGAGCAGTTCTTC.

The chain employs TRBV4-1 and TRBJ1-1, with 9 bases identical to TRBD1. CDR1 and CDR2 from the germline V gene are MGHRA and YSYEKL. Trimming removed 1 base from V and 1 base from J; junction bases left unmatched: 7. The CDR3 consists of 17 residues. The CDR3 region is CASSQVGQGRANTEAFF. In DNA, the CDR3 is TGCGCCAGCAGCCAAGTGGGACAGGGTCGGGCGAACACTGAAGCTTTCTTT.

V gene TRBV6-6 combines with J gene TRBJ2-7, with 9 bases that match TRBD1. This CDR3 region has 14 residues. Trimming at V came to 5 bases and at J to 1 base, leaving 3 bases not matched to a gene. Germline V gene lookup returns CDR1 MNHNY and CDR2 SVGAGI (reference sequence). CDR3 in amino acids: CASSQGQGSYEQYF. The DNA for the CDR3 is TGTGCCAGCAGTCAGGGACAGGGTTCCTACGAGCAGTACTTC.

The chain carries TRBV5-8 and TRBJ2-3; 8 bases match TRBD2. CDR1 SGHTS and CDR2 YDEGEE come from the germline V gene. V was clipped by 7 bases and J by 0 bases; unmatched bases: 1. There are 13 residues in the CDR3. CDR3 region: CASGTRSTDTQYF. In nucleotides, the CDR3 is TGTGCCAGCGGGACTAGGAGCACAGATACGCAGTATTTT. Full variable domain (rest looked up from reference TRBV5-8 and TRBJ2-3): EAGVTQSPTHLIKTRGQQATLRCSPISGHTSVYWYQQALGLGLQFLLWYDEGEERNRGNFPPRFSGRQFPNYSSELNVNALELEDSALYLCASGTRSTDTQYFGPGTRLTVL.

The rearrangement uses TRBV7-9 and TRBJ2-1; perhaps TRBD2 as D (6 bases). The CDR3 totals 18 residues. Trimming removed 1 base at V and 4 bases at J, with 20 bases between. CDR1 and CDR2 from the germline V gene are SEHNR and FQNEAQ (reference sequence). In nucleotides, the CDR3 is TGTGCCAGCAGCTTAGGGGGGACTGGAGGCTGGGGTTACAATGAGCAGTTCTTC. Translated: CASSLGGTGGWGYNEQFF.

The chain recombines TRBV5-1 with TRBJ2-1; 9 positions match TRBD2. Germline lookup yields CDR1 SGHRS and CDR2 YFSETQ. CDR3 length equals 15 residues. V lost 4 bases to trimming and J lost 7 bases; unmatched junction nucleotides: 9. The CDR3 region is CASSPVAGVKNEQFF. In nucleotides, the CDR3 is TGCGCCAGCAGCCCCGTAGCGGGAGTAAAAAATGAGCAGTTCTTC.

Only a few counts were recorded for this clone. DNA for the CDR3: TGTGCCAGCAGGCTAACAGGGTACACCGGGGAGCTGTTTTTT. Its protein is CASRLTGYTGELFF. V gene TRBV14 combines with J gene TRBJ2-2; D is possibly TRBD1 (6 bases). The CDR3 is 14 amino acids. The V gene's germline CDR1 is SGHDN and CDR2 FVKESK. Trimming shortened V by 6 bases and J by 3 bases, and 11 bases separated the two germline ends.

The chain joins TRBV5-1 to TRBJ2-5, with 12 nucleotides matching TRBD2. Germline lookup yields CDR1 SGHRS and CDR2 YFSETQ. The V and J ends lost 5 bases and 5 bases, in that order; junction bases with no gene match: 7. The CDR3 runs 15 residues. In DNA, the CDR3 is TGCGCCAGCAGACCGCTCGGGACTAGCGGGGAGACCCAGTACTTC. Residues: CASRPLGTSGETQYF.

The chain uses TRBV29-1 and TRBJ2-7, with D possibly being TRBD1 (5 bases). V was cut by 7 bases and J by 5 bases, with 15 bases left in between. The CDR3 runs 12 residues. Per the germline V gene, CDR1 is SQVTM and CDR2 is ANQGSEA. CDR3 in amino acids: CSAGQGSHEQYF. For the CDR3, the DNA is TGCAGCGCAGGGCAGGGATCCCACGAGCAGTACTTC.

This clone came up once. The V call is TRBV6-1, the J call TRBJ2-7, with 10 bases matching TRBD2. This CDR3 has 15 amino acids. The V and J ends lost 5 bases and 7 bases, in that order; junction bases with no gene match: 11. CDR1 is MNHNS, CDR2 SASEGT, per germline. The CDR3 reads CASSPGLADWGEQYF. The CDR3 DNA is TGTGCCAGCAGTCCCGGACTAGCGGATTGGGGGGAGCAGTACTTC.

The V gene is TRBV5-1, the J gene TRBJ2-1; the D is unclear. V was trimmed by 0 bases and J by 2 bases, leaving 3 bases between them. The CDR3 consists of 13 residues. From germline, CDR1 is SGHRS and CDR2 YFSETQ. CDR3 sequence (DNA): TGCGCCAGCAGCTTGGGTACCTACAATGAGCAGTTCTTC. It codes for CASSLGTYNEQFF.